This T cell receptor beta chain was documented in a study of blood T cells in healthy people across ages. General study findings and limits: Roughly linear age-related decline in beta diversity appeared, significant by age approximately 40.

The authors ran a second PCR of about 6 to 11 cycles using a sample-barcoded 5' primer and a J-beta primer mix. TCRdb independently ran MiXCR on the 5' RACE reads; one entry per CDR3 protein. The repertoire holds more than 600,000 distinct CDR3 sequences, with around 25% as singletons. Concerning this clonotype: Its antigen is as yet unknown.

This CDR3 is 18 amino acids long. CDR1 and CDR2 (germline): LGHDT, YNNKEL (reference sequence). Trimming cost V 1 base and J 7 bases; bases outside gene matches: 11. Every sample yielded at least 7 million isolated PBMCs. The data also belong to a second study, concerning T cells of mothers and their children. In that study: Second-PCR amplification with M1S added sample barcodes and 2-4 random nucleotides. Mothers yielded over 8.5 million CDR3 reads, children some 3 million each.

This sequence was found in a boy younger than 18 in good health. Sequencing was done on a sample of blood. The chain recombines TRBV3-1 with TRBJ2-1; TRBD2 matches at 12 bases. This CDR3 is CASSQAALGLAGWNEQFF. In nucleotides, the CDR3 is TGTGCCAGCAGCCAAGCAGCCCTCGGACTAGCGGGATGGAATGAGCAGTTCTTC.